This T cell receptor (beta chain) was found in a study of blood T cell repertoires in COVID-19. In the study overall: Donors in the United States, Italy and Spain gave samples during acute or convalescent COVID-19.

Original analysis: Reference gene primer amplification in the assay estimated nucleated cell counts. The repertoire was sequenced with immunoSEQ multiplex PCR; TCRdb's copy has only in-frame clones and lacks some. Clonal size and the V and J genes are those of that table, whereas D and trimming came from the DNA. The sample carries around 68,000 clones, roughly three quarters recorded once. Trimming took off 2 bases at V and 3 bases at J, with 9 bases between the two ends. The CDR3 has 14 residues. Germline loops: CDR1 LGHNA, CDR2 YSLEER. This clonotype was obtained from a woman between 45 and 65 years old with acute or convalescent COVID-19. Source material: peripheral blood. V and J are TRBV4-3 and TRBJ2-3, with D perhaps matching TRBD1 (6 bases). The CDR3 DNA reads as TGCGCCAGCAGCCAAAACAGGGTAACAGATACGCAGTATTTT. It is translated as CASSQNRVTDTQYF.